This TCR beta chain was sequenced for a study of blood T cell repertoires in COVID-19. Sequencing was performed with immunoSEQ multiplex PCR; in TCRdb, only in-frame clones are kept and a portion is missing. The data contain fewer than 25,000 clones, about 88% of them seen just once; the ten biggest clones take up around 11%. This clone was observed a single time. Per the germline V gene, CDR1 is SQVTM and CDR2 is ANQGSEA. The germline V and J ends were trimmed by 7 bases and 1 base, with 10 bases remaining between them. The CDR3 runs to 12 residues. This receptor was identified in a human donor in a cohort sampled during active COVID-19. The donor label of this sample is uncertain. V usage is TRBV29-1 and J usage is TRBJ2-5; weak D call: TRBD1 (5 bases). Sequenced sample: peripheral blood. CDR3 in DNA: TGCAGCGCCAGGGTAGGCCAAGAGACCCAGTACTTC. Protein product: CSARVGQETQYF.